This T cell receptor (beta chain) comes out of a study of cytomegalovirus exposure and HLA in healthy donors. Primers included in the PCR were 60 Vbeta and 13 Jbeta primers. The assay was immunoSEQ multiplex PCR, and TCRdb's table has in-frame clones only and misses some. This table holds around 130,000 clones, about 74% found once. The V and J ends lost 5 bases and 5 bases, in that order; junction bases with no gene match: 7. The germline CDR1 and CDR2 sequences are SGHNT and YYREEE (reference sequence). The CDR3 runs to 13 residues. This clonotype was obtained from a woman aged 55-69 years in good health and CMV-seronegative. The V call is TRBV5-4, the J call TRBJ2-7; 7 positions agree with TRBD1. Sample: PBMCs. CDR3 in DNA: TGTGCCAGCAGGGTCAGGGGGTCCCACGAGCAGTACTTC. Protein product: CASRVRGSHEQYF.